Given below is one T cell receptor (beta chain) in context. The data are from a study of T-cell memory formation after mild COVID-19. Study context: TCR clusters were largely donor specific.

MiXCR was run by TCRdb on the 5' RACE reads, yielding one entry per CDR3 protein. The sample holds some 490,000 distinct CDR3 sequences, around a sixth seen once. Germline assignment: CDR1 SEHNR and CDR2 FQNEAQ (reference sequence). With 10 bases removed from V and 2 bases from J, the gap between germline ends came to 15 bases. There are 13 residues in the CDR3. V gene TRBV7-9 combines with J gene TRBJ2-7; D may correspond to TRBD1 or TRBD2 (5 bases each). The sequence was collected from an adult woman who had mild COVID-19 (a few samples of this study predate the infection). Cell type and time point are not known. The specimen was PBMCs or a T cell subset sorted from them (not recorded which). The CDR3 bases are TGTGCCATCGCTCACCCGGGGCCCTACGAGCAGTACTTC. Its translation: CAIAHPGPYEQYF.